The next 32 T cell receptor beta chains were all read from a single sample in a study of T cell repertoires in cytomegalovirus infection. Via MiXCR, TCRdb re-called the reads, giving one row per CDR3 protein. The profile shows 360,000 or so distinct CDR3 sequences, just under 35% of them singletons. These receptors' targets are unknown. Sequencing used cultured PBMCs, obtained from culture after CMV antigen stimulation. These receptors originate from a human donor in good health (CMV status not recorded). Some clones in this sample may be carry-over from other donors' samples.

J is TRBJ2-7 and V is TRBV28; D is ambiguous. The CDR3 totals 12 residues. V lost 4 bases and J lost 5, with 9 bases in between. The germline gives CDR1 MDHEN, CDR2 SYDVKM. CDR3 loop: CASSSLRHEQYF. As DNA, the CDR3 is TGTGCCAGCAGTTCCCTCAGGCACGAGCAGTACTTC.

The CDR3 DNA is TGCAGTGCTAGAGACTTAGCGGGAGGGCCAATAGATACGCAGTATTTT. It yields the protein CSARDLAGGPIDTQYF. The V call is TRBV20-1, the J call TRBJ2-3; 11 bases match TRBD2. Germline V lookup: CDR1 DFQATT, CDR2 SNEGSKA (reference sequence). J lost 5 bases, V lost 0 bases, and 7 bases had no gene match. The CDR3 length is 16 residues.

This clonotype was recorded once. The genes are TRBV28 and TRBJ1-2; TRBD1 is a possible D gene (5 bases). Trimming left V 2 bases short and J 6 bases short, with 16 bases between. The CDR3 runs 15 residues. CDR1 is MDHEN and CDR2 is SYDVKM in the germline V gene. The CDR3 bases are TGTGCCAGCAGTTTAGGGCTTGCAGGGATTGATGGCTACACCTTC. Amino acid sequence: CASSLGLAGIDGYTF.

The CDR3 DNA reads as TGTGCCAGCAGCTCTAGGGCGGGGGCCCAGATCTCCTACGAGCAGTACTTC. It codes for CASSSRAGAQISYEQYF. This chain connects TRBV7-2 to TRBJ2-7; possibly TRBD2 for D (7 bases). Germline V CDR1 and CDR2: SGHTA, FQGNSA. The CDR3 sequence is 17 residues long. Trimming took off 4 bases at V and 0 bases at J, with 19 bases between the two ends.

J is TRBJ2-2 and V is TRBV24-1; a weak D match, TRBD1 (6 bases). The V gene's germline CDR1 is KGHDR and CDR2 SFDVKD. The CDR3 runs to 16 residues. Trimming pared 0 bases from V and 5 bases from J, leaving 12 bases between. The CDR3 spells CATSDLGRGRTGELFF. The CDR3 DNA follows: TGTGCCACCAGTGATTTGGGCAGGGGTAGGACCGGGGAGCTGTTTTTT.

A note on this clonotype: One junction end does not reproduce the germline sequence, and a read error may be involved. The gene calls are TRBV6-2 or TRBV6-3 and TRBJ1-1; 9 bases fit TRBD1. The CDR3 covers 13 residues. Germline V CDR1 and CDR2: MNHEY, SVGEGT. The DNA for the CDR3 is TGTGCCAGCAGCCGGCCGGACAGGGGCCGCTGGGTTTTT. Amino acids: CASSRPDRGRWVF.

V is TRBV7-2 and J is TRBJ2-1; 15 nucleotides align to TRBD2. J was trimmed by 7 bases and V by 5 bases; bases with no gene match: 6. The CDR3 has 16 amino acids. Germline lookup yields CDR1 SGHTA and CDR2 FQGNSA. This chain's CDR3 is CASSTGGTSGRNEQFF. The CDR3 nucleotides read TGTGCCAGCAGCACTGGCGGGACTAGCGGGAGGAATGAGCAGTTCTTC.

This clonotype was seen more than once but under ten times. V gene TRBV28 combines with J gene TRBJ2-6; a weak D match, TRBD2 (5 bases). The CDR3 sequence is 15 residues long. The germline V gene has CDR1 MDHEN and CDR2 SYDVKM. Trimming pared 2 bases from V and 3 bases from J, leaving 8 bases between. The CDR3 DNA follows: TGTGCCAGCAGTTTAGGTGGAGGTGGGGCCAACGTCCTGACTTTC. This gives the protein CASSLGGGGANVLTF. Full variable domain (missing parts from reference TRBV28 and TRBJ2-6): DVKVTQSSRYLVKRTGEKVFLECVQDMDHENMFWYRQDPGLGLRLIYFSYDVKMKEKGDIPEGYSVSREKKERFSLILESASTNQTSMYLCASSLGGGGANVLTFGAGSRLTVL.

The V gene is TRBV11-2, the J gene TRBJ1-2; 11 bases are a match to TRBD1. CDR3 size: 15 residues. In germline, CDR1 is SGHAT, CDR2 FQNNGV. The trim removed 3 bases at V and 4 bases at J, leaving 4 bases unmatched. As DNA, the CDR3 is TGTGCCAGCAGCTTGCCCGGGACAGGGGGCTATGGCTACACCTTC. Translation gives CASSLPGTGGYGYTF. Variable domain in full (rest from reference TRBV11-2 and TRBJ1-2): EAGVAQSPRYKIIEKRQSVAFWCNPISGHATLYWYQQILGQGPKLLIQFQNNGVVDDSQLPKDRFSAERLKGVDSTLKIQPAKLEDSAVYLCASSLPGTGGYGYTFGSGTRLTVV.

The chain combines TRBV4-1 with TRBJ2-1; D uncertain. V lost 4 bases to trimming and J lost 2 bases, with 12 bases between them. Germline V gene sequence: CDR1 MGHRA, CDR2 YSYEKL. CDR3 size: 15 residues. CDR3 protein: CASSPDVGTYNEQFF. The CDR3 bases are TGCGCCAGCAGCCCGGACGTTGGGACCTACAATGAGCAGTTCTTC.

This chain links TRBV20-1 with TRBJ2-7; 11 bases match TRBD2. Trimming took 1 base from V and 6 from J; bases not matched to a gene: 2. CDR3 length: 13 amino acids. The germline CDR1 and CDR2 sequences are DFQATT and SNEGSKA (reference sequence). The CDR3 loop is CSARVTSGSEQYF. The CDR3 DNA reads as TGCAGTGCTAGAGTTACTAGCGGGAGCGAGCAGTACTTC.

The rearrangement uses TRBV25-1 and TRBJ2-5; D unclear. Per germline, CDR1 MGHDK and CDR2 SYGVNS. The CDR3 loop spans 14 amino acids. Deletions cut 0 bases from V and 5 bases from J, with 10 bases between. In nucleotides, the CDR3 is TGTGCCAGCAGTGAATATTCAGCTGGGGAGACCCAGTACTTC. It specifies CASSEYSAGETQYF.

This chain joins TRBV5-1 and TRBJ1-3; 7 bases match TRBD1. In germline, CDR1 is SGHRS, CDR2 YFSETQ. V was clipped by 4 bases and J by 4 bases; unmatched bases: 5. The CDR3 is made up of 14 amino acids. CDR3 sequence reads: CASSGGQPGNTIYF. DNA of the CDR3: TGCGCCAGCAGCGGGGGACAGCCAGGAAACACCATATATTTT.

J is TRBJ1-6 and V is TRBV7-9; D call uncertain. Germline V gene data show CDR1 as SEHNR and CDR2 as FQNEAQ (reference sequence). With 3 bases removed from V and 0 bases from J, the gap between germline ends came to 9 bases. CDR3 length: 16 residues. The CDR3 reads CASSFAWSSYNSPLHF. The CDR3 nucleotides read TGTGCCAGCAGCTTCGCCTGGAGCTCCTATAATTCACCCCTCCACTTT.

In this sample, this clonotype turned up many times. The rearrangement uses TRBV4-3 and TRBJ2-1; 7 positions agree with TRBD1. The V gene end was trimmed by 0 bases and the J gene end by 1 base; junction bases not matched to a gene: 6. Germline loops: CDR1 LGHNA, CDR2 YSLEER. The CDR3 extends over 17 amino acids. This CDR3 is CASSQDLSGGSYNEQFF. CDR3 in DNA: TGCGCCAGCAGCCAAGACTTATCAGGGGGATCCTACAATGAGCAGTTCTTC.

This rearrangement joins TRBV19 to TRBJ1-5, with 8 bases fitting TRBD1. Trimming cost V 6 bases and J 2 bases; bases outside gene matches: 6. CDR3 size: 15 residues. CDR1 is LNHDA and CDR2 is SQIVND in the germline V gene (reference sequence). The CDR3, as DNA: TGTGCCAGTAGCCGGGACAGGTGGGGCAATCAGCCCCAGCATTTT. This codes for CASSRDRWGNQPQHF. The full variable domain, rest sourced from reference TRBV19 and TRBJ1-5, is DGGITQSPKYLFRKEGQNVTLSCEQNLNHDAMYWYRQDPGQGLRLIYYSQIVNDFQKGDIAEGYSVSREKKESFPLTVTSAQKNPTAFYLCASSRDRWGNQPQHFGDGTRLSIL.

This clonotype occurred a few times. This CDR3 is CASSLPTGSGANVLTF. In nucleotides, the CDR3 is TGTGCCAGCAGCTTACCGACAGGTTCCGGGGCCAACGTCCTGACTTTC. This sequence joins TRBV7-8 and TRBJ2-6; weak D call: TRBD1 (6 bases). The CDR3 sequence is 16 residues long. Germline values: CDR1 SGHVS, CDR2 FQNEAQ. Trimming pared 2 bases from V and 4 bases from J, leaving 12 bases between. The full variable domain, its missing parts supplied by reference TRBV7-8 and TRBJ2-6, is GAGVSQSPRYKVAKRGQDVALRCDPISGHVSLFWYQQALGQGPEFLTYFQNEAQLDKSGLPSDRFFAERPEGSVSTLKIQRTQQEDSAVYLCASSLPTGSGANVLTFGAGSRLTVL.

The sample holds a few counts of this clonotype. The V and J genes are TRBV6-1 and TRBJ1-1; a weak D match, TRBD1 (5 bases). This CDR3 has 15 residues. The germline V and J ends were trimmed by 1 base and 5 bases, with 14 bases remaining between them. Germline V gene lookup returns CDR1 MNHNS and CDR2 SASEGT. The CDR3 nucleotides are TGTGCCAGCAGTGAAGGGGACGTCGTACGGACTGAAGCTTTCTTT. Amino acid sequence: CASSEGDVVRTEAFF.

The chain has TRBV2 and TRBJ2-7; tentative D call: TRBD1 (5 bases). This CDR3 has 13 residues. Trimming removed 5 bases from V and 3 bases from J, with 11 bases in between. The germline CDR1 and CDR2 sequences are SNHLY and FYNNEI. CDR3 coding DNA: TGTGCCAGCAGTCGACAGCAGAACTACGAGCAGTACGTC. Its translation is CASSRQQNYEQYV.

The table lists this clonotype with a few counts. As DNA, the CDR3 is TGTGCCAGCAGCGACGACATAGGACCTGCCTACACCTTC. Its protein is CASSDDIGPAYTF. The rearrangement links TRBV7-9 to TRBJ1-2; D is uncertain. This CDR3 has 13 amino acids. Per germline, CDR1 SEHNR and CDR2 FQNEAQ (reference sequence). V dropped 5 bases and J dropped 10 bases, with 17 bases sitting between them.

This clonotype was observed a few times. The chain has TRBV4-1 and TRBJ2-7; TRBD2 matches 7 bases. The CDR3 loop spans 15 amino acids. In germline, CDR1 is MGHRA, CDR2 YSYEKL. V trimming: 3 bases; J trimming: 3 bases; junction bases outside the gene matches: 8. The CDR3 loop is CASSQVASGHYEQYV. The DNA for the CDR3 is TGCGCCAGCAGCCAGGTTGCTAGCGGACACTACGAGCAGTACGTC.

The CDR3 coding sequence is TGTGCCAGTACCCAGGACAGGGTGTATGGCTACACCTTC. Its protein product is CASTQDRVYGYTF. The rearrangement uses TRBV19 and TRBJ1-2; TRBD1 matches at 8 bases. V shed 7 bases, J shed 5 bases, and the junction held 6 bases outside the gene matches. The CDR3 covers 13 residues. The germline V gene has CDR1 LNHDA and CDR2 SQIVND (reference sequence).

The gene calls are TRBV7-8 and TRBJ2-5, with a possible D match to TRBD2 (5 bases). V lost 1 base to trimming and J lost 11 bases, with 8 bases between them. This CDR3 spans 11 amino acids. Germline lookup yields CDR1 SGHVS and CDR2 FQNEAQ. This CDR3 is CASSLELVQYF. CDR3 nucleotides: TGTGCCAGCAGCTTAGAACTAGTTCAGTACTTC. Full variable domain (rest looked up from reference TRBV7-8 and TRBJ2-5): GAGVSQSPRYKVAKRGQDVALRCDPISGHVSLFWYQQALGQGPEFLTYFQNEAQLDKSGLPSDRFFAERPEGSVSTLKIQRTQQEDSAVYLCASSLELVQYFGPGTRLLVL.

This clonotype was detected a few times. The chain is built from TRBV7-9 and TRBJ2-1; 7 bases are shared with TRBD1. V shed 1 base, J shed 5 bases, and the junction held 5 bases outside the gene matches. The germline V gene encodes CDR1 SEHNR and CDR2 FQNEAQ (reference sequence). CDR3 length equals 15 residues. The CDR3 bases are TGTGCCAGCAGCTTAGGGCGACAGGGACACAATGAGCAGTTCTTC. This encodes CASSLGRQGHNEQFF. The complete variable domain, with remaining parts taken from reference TRBV7-9 and TRBJ2-1, reads DTGVSQNPRHKITKRGQNVTFRCDPISEHNRLYWYRQTLGQGPEFLTYFQNEAQLEKSRLLSDRFSAERPKGSFSTLEIQRTEQGDSAMYLCASSLGRQGHNEQFFGPGTRLTVL.

The V gene is TRBV6-5, the J gene TRBJ2-1, with 13 nucleotides matching TRBD2. Germline loops: CDR1 MNHEY, CDR2 SVGAGI. V shed 4 bases, J shed 4 bases, and the junction held 4 bases outside the gene matches. The CDR3 consists of 16 residues. This CDR3 reads CASSLGTSGIYNEQFF. The CDR3 nucleotides are TGTGCCAGCAGTTTGGGGACTAGCGGGATATACAATGAGCAGTTCTTC.

The V call is TRBV4-3, the J call TRBJ1-4, with D possibly being TRBD1 (6 bases). This CDR3 is built from 15 residues. The V and J ends lost 0 bases and 8 bases respectively, with 13 bases between them. Germline assignment: CDR1 LGHNA and CDR2 YSLEER. CDR3 region: CASSQDAGVREKLFF. As DNA, the CDR3 is TGCGCCAGCAGCCAAGATGCAGGGGTACGGGAAAAACTGTTTTTT.

This clonotype has only one observation. The V gene is TRBV19, the J gene TRBJ1-2, with D hard to call. From germline, CDR1 is LNHDA and CDR2 SQIVND (reference sequence). The CDR3 runs 13 residues. V was clipped by 3 bases and J by 2 bases, with 7 bases between them. The DNA for the CDR3 is TGTGCCAGTAGTATGACCCAAAACTATGGCTACACCTTC. Its protein is CASSMTQNYGYTF.

The chain couples TRBV10-2 to TRBJ2-1; TRBD2 agrees at 9 bases. Per the germline V gene, CDR1 is WSHSY and CDR2 is SAAADI. The CDR3 sequence is 15 residues long. V gave up 2 bases and J gave up 4 bases; unmatched junction bases: 3. CDR3 in amino acids: CASSEASGIYNEQFF. CDR3 DNA sequence: TGCGCCAGCAGTGAGGCTAGCGGGATTTACAATGAGCAGTTCTTC.

This rearrangement joins TRBV7-2 to TRBJ2-7, with D tentatively TRBD1 (5 bases). V was cut by 2 bases and J by 4 bases, with 12 bases left in between. The CDR3 totals 14 residues. Germline V lookup: CDR1 SGHTA, CDR2 FQGNSA. The CDR3 nucleotides read TGTGCCAGCAGCTTAAGTCGGACACAGTACGAGCAGTACTTC. As protein: CASSLSRTQYEQYF.

Details on this clonotype: One end of the junction fails to match germline, which may point to a read error. The chain recombines TRBV4-3 with TRBJ2-1; 8 bases are shared with TRBD2. The CDR3 sequence is 17 residues long. CDR1 and CDR2 from the germline V gene are LGHNA and YSLEER. CDR3 nucleotide sequence: TGCGCCAGCAGCGAAGACGCAGCGGGAGCGCTCCTCAATGAGCAGTTCTTC. This codes for CASSEDAAGALLNEQFF.

This chain uses TRBV7-2 with TRBJ2-1; D might be TRBD1 or TRBD2, each matching 5 bases. The CDR3 has 15 residues. Germline V CDR1 and CDR2: SGHTA, FQGNSA. The V and J ends lost 5 bases and 8 bases respectively, with 19 bases between them. CDR3 bases: TGTGCCAGCAGCCGTTGGGACCCACCTGAGGATGAGCAGTTCTTC. This translates into CASSRWDPPEDEQFF.

This clonotype was counted a few times. The chain carries TRBV7-3 and TRBJ2-5, with D possibly matching TRBD2 (6 bases). CDR3 length: 15 amino acids. The V end lost 5 bases, the J end lost 4 bases, and 17 bases lay between the germline ends. Germline-derived CDR1 and CDR2 are SGHTA and FQGTGA. The CDR3 loop is CASSAGTARGETQYF. The CDR3 nucleotides are TGTGCCAGCAGCGCGGGGACCGCGAGGGGAGAGACCCAGTACTTC.